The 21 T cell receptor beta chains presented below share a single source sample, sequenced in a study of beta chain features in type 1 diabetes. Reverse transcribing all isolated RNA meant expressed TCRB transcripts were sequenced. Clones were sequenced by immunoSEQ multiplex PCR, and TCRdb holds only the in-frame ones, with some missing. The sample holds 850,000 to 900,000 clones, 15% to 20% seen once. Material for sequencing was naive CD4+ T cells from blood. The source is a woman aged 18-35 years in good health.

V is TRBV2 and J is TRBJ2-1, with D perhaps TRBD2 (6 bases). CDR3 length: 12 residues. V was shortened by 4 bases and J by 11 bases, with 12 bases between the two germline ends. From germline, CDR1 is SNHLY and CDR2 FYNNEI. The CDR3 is CASSGDSPKQFF. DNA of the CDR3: TGTGCCAGCAGTGGGGACTCCCCAAAGCAGTTCTTC.

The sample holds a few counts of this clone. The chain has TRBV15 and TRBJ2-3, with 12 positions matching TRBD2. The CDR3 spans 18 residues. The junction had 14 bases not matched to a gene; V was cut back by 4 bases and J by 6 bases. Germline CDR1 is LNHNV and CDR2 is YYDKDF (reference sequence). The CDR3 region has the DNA TGTGCCACCAGCACCCCCAAGCTAGCGGGAGGGCCAGGGGATACGCAGTATTTT. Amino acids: CATSTPKLAGGPGDTQYF. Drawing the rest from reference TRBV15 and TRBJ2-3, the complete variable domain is DAMVIQNPRYQVTQFGKPVTLSCSQTLNHNVMYWYQQKSSQAPKLLFHYYDKDFNNEADTPDNFQSRRPNTSFCFLDIRSPGLGDTAMYLCATSTPKLAGGPGDTQYFGPGTRLTVL.

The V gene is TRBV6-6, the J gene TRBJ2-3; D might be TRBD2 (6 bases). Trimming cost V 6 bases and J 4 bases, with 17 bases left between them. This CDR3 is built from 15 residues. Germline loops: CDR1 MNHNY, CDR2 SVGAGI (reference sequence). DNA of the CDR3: TGTGCCAGCAGCTGGGGAAATAGCGGAGCAGATACGCAGTATTTT. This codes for CASSWGNSGADTQYF.

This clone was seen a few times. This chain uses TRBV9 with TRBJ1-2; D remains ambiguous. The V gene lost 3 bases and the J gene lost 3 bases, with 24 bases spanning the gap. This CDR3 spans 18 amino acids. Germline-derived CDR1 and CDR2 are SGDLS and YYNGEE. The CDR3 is CASSAGSGIHQTYYGYTF. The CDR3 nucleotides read TGTGCCAGCAGCGCCGGCTCCGGGATCCACCAAACCTACTATGGCTACACCTTC.

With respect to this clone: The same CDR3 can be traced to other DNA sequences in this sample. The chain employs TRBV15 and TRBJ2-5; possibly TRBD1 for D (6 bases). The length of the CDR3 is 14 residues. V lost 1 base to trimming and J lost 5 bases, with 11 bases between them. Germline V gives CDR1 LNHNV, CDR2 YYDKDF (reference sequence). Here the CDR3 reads CATSRGGGRETQYF. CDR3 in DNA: TGTGCCACCAGCAGAGGTGGGGGCAGGGAGACCCAGTACTTC.

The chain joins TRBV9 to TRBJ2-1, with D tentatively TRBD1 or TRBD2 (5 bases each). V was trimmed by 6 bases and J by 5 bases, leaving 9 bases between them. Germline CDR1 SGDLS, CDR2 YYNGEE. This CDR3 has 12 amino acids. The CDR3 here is CASKGRNNEQFF. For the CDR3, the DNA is TGTGCCAGCAAGGGACGTAACAATGAGCAGTTCTTC.

CDR3 sequence reads: CASSEREFGYTF. CDR3 nucleotides: TGTGCCAGCAGTGAACGGGAGTTTGGCTACACCTTC. This chain connects TRBV6-1 to TRBJ1-2; D call uncertain. Trimming shortened V by 2 bases and J by 7 bases, and 8 bases separated the two germline ends. CDR1 is MNHNS, CDR2 SASEGT, per germline. The CDR3 has 12 residues.

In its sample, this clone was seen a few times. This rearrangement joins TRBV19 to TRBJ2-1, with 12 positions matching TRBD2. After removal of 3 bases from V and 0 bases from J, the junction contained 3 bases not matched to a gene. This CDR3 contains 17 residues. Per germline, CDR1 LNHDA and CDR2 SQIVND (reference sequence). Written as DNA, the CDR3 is TGTGCCAGTAGTATCCAGGGACTAGCGGGCTCCTACAATGAGCAGTTCTTC. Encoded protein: CASSIQGLAGSYNEQFF.

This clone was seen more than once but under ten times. Written as DNA, the CDR3 is TGTGCCAGCAGCTTGCTAGCGACTAACTATGGCTACACCTTC. Residues: CASSLLATNYGYTF. The chain is built from TRBV5-4 and TRBJ1-2, with D hard to call. V shed 1 base and J shed 0 bases, with 7 bases lying between them. The CDR3 sequence is 14 residues long. CDR1 SGHNT and CDR2 YYREEE come from the germline V gene (reference sequence).

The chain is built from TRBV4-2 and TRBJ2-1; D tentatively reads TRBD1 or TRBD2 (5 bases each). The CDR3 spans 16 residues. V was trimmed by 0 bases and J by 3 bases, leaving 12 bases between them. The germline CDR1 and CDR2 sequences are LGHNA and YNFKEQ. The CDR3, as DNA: TGTGCCAGCAGCCAAGATGGCAGGGCGGGCTACAATGAGCAGTTCTTC. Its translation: CASSQDGRAGYNEQFF.

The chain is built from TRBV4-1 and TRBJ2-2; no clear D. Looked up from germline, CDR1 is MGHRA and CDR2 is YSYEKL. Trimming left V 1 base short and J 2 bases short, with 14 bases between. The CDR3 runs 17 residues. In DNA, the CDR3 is TGCGCCAGCAGCCAAGTCTTCCGGCCGAGAAACACCGGGGAGCTGTTTTTT. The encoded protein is CASSQVFRPRNTGELFF.

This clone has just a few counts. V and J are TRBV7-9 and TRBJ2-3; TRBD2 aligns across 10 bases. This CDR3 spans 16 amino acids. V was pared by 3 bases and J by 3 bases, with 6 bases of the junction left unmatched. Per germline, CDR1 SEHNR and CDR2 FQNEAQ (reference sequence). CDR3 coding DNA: TGTGCCAGCAGCTTTTCCCTAGCGGGAGCGACAGATACGCAGTATTTT. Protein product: CASSFSLAGATDTQYF.

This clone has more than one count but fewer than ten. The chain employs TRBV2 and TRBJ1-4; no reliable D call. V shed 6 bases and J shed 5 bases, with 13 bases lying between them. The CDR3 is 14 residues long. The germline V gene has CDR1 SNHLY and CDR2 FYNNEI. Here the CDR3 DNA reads TGTGCCAGCAGATCTACCCTATTAAATGAAAAACTGTTTTTT. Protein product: CASRSTLLNEKLFF.

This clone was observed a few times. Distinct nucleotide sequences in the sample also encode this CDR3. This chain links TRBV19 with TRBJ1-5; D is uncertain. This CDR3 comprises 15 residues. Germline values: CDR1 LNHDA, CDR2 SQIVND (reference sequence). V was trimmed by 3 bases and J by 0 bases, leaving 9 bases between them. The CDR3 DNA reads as TGTGCCAGTAGTATTCGAGTTTATAGCAATCAGCCCCAGCATTTT. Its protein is CASSIRVYSNQPQHF.

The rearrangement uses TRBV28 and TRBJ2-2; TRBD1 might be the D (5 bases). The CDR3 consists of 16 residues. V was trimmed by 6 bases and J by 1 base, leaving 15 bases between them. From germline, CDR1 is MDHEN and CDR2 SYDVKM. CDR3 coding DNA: TGTGCCAGCAGGCCCACAGGCACCATGAACACCGGGGAGCTGTTTTTT. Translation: CASRPTGTMNTGELFF.

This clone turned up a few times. The CDR3 is CARWVLAGEPGELFF. CDR3 nucleotide sequence: TGCGCCAGATGGGTCCTAGCGGGAGAGCCCGGGGAGCTGTTTTTT. This chain connects TRBV23-1 to TRBJ2-2; 10 nucleotides agree with TRBD2. TRBV23-1 is an ORF; its function is uncertain. Germline trimming cut 9 bases from V and 6 bases from J; bases unmatched to any gene: 10. The CDR3 runs 15 residues.

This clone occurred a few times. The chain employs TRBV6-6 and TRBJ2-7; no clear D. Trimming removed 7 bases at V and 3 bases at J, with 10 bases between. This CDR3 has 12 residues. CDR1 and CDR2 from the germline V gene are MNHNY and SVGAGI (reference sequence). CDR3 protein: CASTSSVYEQYF. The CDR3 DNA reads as TGTGCCAGCACGTCCAGCGTCTACGAGCAGTACTTC.

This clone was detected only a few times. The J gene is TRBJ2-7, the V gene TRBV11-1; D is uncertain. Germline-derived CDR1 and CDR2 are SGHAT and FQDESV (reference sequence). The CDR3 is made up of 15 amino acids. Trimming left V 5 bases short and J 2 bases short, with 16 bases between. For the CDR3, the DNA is TGTGCCAGCAGCCATGCTGGGATTAGCACCTACGAGCAGTACTTC. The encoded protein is CASSHAGISTYEQYF.

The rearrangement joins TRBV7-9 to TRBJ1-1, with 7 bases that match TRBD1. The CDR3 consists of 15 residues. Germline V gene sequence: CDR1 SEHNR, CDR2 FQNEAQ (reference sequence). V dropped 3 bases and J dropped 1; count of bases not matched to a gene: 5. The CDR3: CASSFKQGWNTEAFF. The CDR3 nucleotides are TGTGCCAGCAGCTTTAAACAGGGGTGGAACACTGAAGCTTTCTTT.

The CDR3 sequence: CASSVQASVGNEQFF. In nucleotides, the CDR3 is TGTGCCAGCAGCGTCCAGGCTAGCGTGGGCAATGAGCAGTTCTTC. The rearrangement links TRBV9 to TRBJ2-1, with D tentatively TRBD2 (6 bases). Trimming removed 2 bases at V and 6 bases at J, with 15 bases between. The CDR3 consists of 15 residues. From germline, CDR1 is SGDLS and CDR2 YYNGEE.

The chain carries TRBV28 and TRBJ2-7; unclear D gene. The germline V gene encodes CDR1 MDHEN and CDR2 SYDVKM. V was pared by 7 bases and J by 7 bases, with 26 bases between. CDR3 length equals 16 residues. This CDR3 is CASNLPGSLRLGEQYF. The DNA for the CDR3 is TGTGCCAGCAACCTCCCCGGCTCTCTCCGTCTGGGAGAGCAGTACTTC.